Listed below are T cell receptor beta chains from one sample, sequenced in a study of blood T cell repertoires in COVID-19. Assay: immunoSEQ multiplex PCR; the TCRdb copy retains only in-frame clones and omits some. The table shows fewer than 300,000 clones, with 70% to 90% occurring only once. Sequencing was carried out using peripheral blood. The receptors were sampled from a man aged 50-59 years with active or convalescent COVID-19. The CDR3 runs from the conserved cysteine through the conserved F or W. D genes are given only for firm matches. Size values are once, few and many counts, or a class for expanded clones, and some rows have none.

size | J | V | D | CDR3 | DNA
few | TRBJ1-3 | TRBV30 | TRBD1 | CAWSEGRGLNTIYF | TGTGCCTGGAGTGAGGGCAGGGGGCTAAACACCATATATTTT
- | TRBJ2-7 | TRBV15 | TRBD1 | CATSRGDRVTEQYF | TGTGCCACCAGCAGAGGGGACAGGGTGACCGAGCAGTACTTC
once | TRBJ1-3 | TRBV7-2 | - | CASSLETGSGNTIYF | TGTGCCAGCAGCTTAGAGACGGGCTCTGGAAACACCATATATTTT
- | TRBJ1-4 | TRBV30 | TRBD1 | CAWGDSSNEKLFF | TGTGCCTGGGGGGACAGTAGTAATGAAAAACTGTTTTTT
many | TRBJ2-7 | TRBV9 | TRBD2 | CASSPGGGAHEQYF | TGTGCCAGCAGCCCTGGGGGAGGGGCTCACGAGCAGTACTTC
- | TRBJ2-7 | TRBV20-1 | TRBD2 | CSASGGRYEQYF | TGCAGTGCTAGTGGCGGGAGGTACGAGCAGTACTTC
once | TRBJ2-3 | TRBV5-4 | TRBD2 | CASSTFSGRRDTQYF | TGTGCCAGCAGCACTTTTAGCGGGAGGCGGGATACGCAGTATTTT
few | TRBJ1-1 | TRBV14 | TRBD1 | CASSQVGTGGTEAFF | TGTGCCAGCAGCCAAGTGGGGACAGGGGGCACTGAAGCTTTCTTT
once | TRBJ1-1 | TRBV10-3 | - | CAISEPGWVNTEAFF | TGTGCCATCAGTGAACCAGGGTGGGTAAACACTGAAGCTTTCTTT
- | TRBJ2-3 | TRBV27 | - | CASSLIGDQRDTQYF | TGTGCCAGCAGTTTAATAGGGGATCAGAGAGATACGCAGTATTTT
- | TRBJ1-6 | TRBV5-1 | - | CASSLTFAGTNLSPLHF | TGCGCCAGCAGCTTGACTTTTGCGGGCACAAACCTTTCACCCCTCCACTTT
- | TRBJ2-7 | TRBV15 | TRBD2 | CATSVQTSGSYEQYF | TGTGCCACCAGCGTACAAACTAGCGGATCCTACGAGCAGTACTTC
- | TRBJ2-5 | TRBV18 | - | CASSLYQETQYF | TGTGCCAGCTCATTATACCAAGAGACCCAGTACTTC
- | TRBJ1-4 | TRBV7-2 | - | CASSLADTTNEKLFF | TGTGCCAGCAGCTTAGCGGACACAACTAATGAAAAACTGTTTTTT
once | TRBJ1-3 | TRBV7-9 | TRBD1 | CASSSQGQVSGNTIYF | TGTGCCAGCAGCTCCCAGGGACAGGTCTCTGGAAACACCATATATTTT
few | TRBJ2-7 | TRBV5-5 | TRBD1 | CASSLQPGQNIWEQYF | TGTGCCAGCAGCCTCCAACCGGGACAGAATATCTGGGAGCAGTACTTC
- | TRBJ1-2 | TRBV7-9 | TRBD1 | CASSPPDRGLNWGYTF | TGTGCCAGCAGCCCACCTGACAGGGGGCTTAACTGGGGCTACACCTTC